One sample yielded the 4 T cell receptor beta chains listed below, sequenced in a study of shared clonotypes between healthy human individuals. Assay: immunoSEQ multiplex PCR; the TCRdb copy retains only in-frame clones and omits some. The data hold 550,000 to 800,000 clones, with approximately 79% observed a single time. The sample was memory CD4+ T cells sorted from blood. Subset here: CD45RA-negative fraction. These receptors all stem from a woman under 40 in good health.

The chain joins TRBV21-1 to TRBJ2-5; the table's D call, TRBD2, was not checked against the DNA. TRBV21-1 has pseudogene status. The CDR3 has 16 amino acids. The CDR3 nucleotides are TGTGCCAGCAACCCGAAGGAAACACTTCTCGGGGAGACCCAGTACTTC. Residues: CASNPKETLLGETQYF.

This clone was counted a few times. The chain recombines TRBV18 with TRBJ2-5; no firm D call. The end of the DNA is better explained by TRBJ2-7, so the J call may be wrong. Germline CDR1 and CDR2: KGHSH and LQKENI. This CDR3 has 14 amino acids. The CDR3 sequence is CASSPGKGWVEQYF. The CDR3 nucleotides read TGTGCCAGCTCACCTGGGAAGGGTTGGGTCGAGCAGTACTTC.

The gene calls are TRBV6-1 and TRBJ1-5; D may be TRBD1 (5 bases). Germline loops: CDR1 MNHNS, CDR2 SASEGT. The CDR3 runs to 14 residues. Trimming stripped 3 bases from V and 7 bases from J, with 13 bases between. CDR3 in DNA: TGTGCCAGCAGTGAGAATAGGGGATACCAGCCCCAGCATTTT. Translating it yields CASSENRGYQPQHF.

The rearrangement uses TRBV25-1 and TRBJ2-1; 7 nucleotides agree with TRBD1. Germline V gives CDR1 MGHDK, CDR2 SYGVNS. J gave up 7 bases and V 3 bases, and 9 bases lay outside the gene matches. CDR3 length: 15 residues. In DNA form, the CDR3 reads TGTGCCAGCAGTGATGGAGACAGGGTGGGTAATGAGCAGTTCTTC. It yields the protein CASSDGDRVGNEQFF.